The following is a T cell receptor (beta chain) sequence with its context. Its antigen is not identified. This specimen belongs to a study of chemoradiotherapy in HPV16-positive cancers. Findings and limits, study-wide: Candidate HPV-specific clones and E7-related TCR motifs grew in tumor during treatment. Functional assays defining HPV-specific T cells used only two HPV16-positive patients.

The V gene's germline CDR1 is SGDLS and CDR2 YYNGEE. The CDR3 sequence is 17 residues long. Trimming removed 0 bases at V and 1 base at J, with 16 bases between. TCRdb's table, derived via immunoSEQ multiplex PCR, lists solely in-frame clones and lacks some. Altogether tens of thousands of clones are present, roughly 87% being singletons, with the ten largest covering about 3.1%. The chain employs TRBV9 and TRBJ1-1; no reliable D call. The sequences come from blood, collected from a patient who underwent chemoradiotherapy. The receptor was isolated from a human donor with HPV-associated anogenital cancer. The CDR3 sequence: CASSVGVAASANTEAFF. CDR3 nucleotide sequence: TGTGCCAGCAGCGTAGGTGTAGCCGCATCGGCGAACACTGAAGCTTTCTTT.